The clone carrying this TCR beta chain was counted between two and nine times. The antigen is not known. The data stem from a study of T cells in Graves' hyperthyroidism and ophthalmopathy. Study background: Blood from the periphery was taken at initial diagnosis, before any treatment.

The TCR beta CDR3 regions underwent amplification using RNA transcripts as the source. The HTBI primer set was used in a first-round RT-PCR of the TCR CDR3. TCRdb itself ran the multiplex PCR reads through MiXCR, one entry per CDR3 protein. The table has more than 500,000 distinct CDR3 sequences, about 16% seen once. The authors obtained PBMCs from 10 ml of fresh peripheral blood. The CDR3 has 12 residues. CDR1 and CDR2 from the germline V gene are SGDLS and YYNGEE. The V end was cut by 3 bases, the J end by 13 bases, with 13 bases between. Whole-study findings and limits: Within blood appeared most thyroid clonotypes that had expanded above 0.001.

The V call is TRBV9, the J call TRBJ2-2; D is perhaps TRBD1 or TRBD2 (5 bases each). This receptor was identified in a woman aged 25 to 39 with Graves' ophthalmopathy. Sequenced material: blood. CDR3 coding DNA: TGTGCCAGCAGCGAACCGGGACCTTGGCTGTTTTTT. Residues: CASSEPGPWLFF.